A selection of T cell receptor beta chains follows, all from one sample in a study of T cell responses to AZD1222 COVID-19 vaccine. Clones were read by immunoSEQ multiplex PCR, and TCRdb kept only the in-frame ones, dropping some. The sample lists 130,000 to 150,000 clones; roughly 87% were seen once. The material sequenced was peripheral blood, taken 28 days after the second dose of the MenACWY control vaccine. All receptors come from an adult who received the MenACWY meningococcal vaccine as a control. Each CDR3 is given with its conserved first and last residue. Fields, in order: D gene, CDR3 length, clone size, V gene, J gene, CDR3 DNA, CDR3 protein. D genes are given only for firm matches. Expanded clones are given a class, and other clones once, few, many or no size at all.

D gene: TRBD1
CDR3 length: 15
clone size: -
V gene: TRBV11-3
J gene: TRBJ1-2
CDR3 DNA: TGTGCCAGCAGTCAGACCGGGACAGGGAACTATGGCTACACCTTC
CDR3 protein: CASSQTGTGNYGYTF

D gene: TRBD1
CDR3 length: 15
clone size: -
V gene: TRBV3-1/TRBV3-2
J gene: TRBJ2-7
CDR3 DNA: TGTGCCAGCAGCCCTAGGGACAGGCACTCCTACGAGCAGTACTTC
CDR3 protein: CASSPRDRHSYEQYF

D gene: -
CDR3 length: 14
clone size: -
V gene: TRBV7-3
J gene: TRBJ2-5
CDR3 DNA: TGTGCCAGCAGCTTATCCGGGGGCGACGGGACCCAGTACTTC
CDR3 protein: CASSLSGGDGTQYF

D gene: -
CDR3 length: 13
clone size: -
V gene: TRBV7-6
J gene: TRBJ2-3
CDR3 DNA: TGTGCCAGCAGCTTACCGAACACAGATACGCAGTATTTT
CDR3 protein: CASSLPNTDTQYF

D gene: -
CDR3 length: 17
clone size: -
V gene: TRBV19
J gene: TRBJ2-2
CDR3 DNA: TGTGCCAGTAGTGCGACGCTCTCGGGGCTCAACACCGGGGAGCTGTTTTTT
CDR3 protein: CASSATLSGLNTGELFF

D gene: TRBD2
CDR3 length: 16
clone size: -
V gene: TRBV5-4
J gene: TRBJ2-7
CDR3 DNA: TGTGCCAGCAGCACCTCCGGGACTAGCGCAGCCTACGAGCAGTACTTC
CDR3 protein: CASSTSGTSAAYEQYF

D gene: -
CDR3 length: 18
clone size: -
V gene: TRBV18
J gene: TRBJ1-1
CDR3 DNA: TGTGCCAGCTCACCGGTTTTAACTTCGAGGGTAAGCGATCAGGGAGCTTTCTTT
CDR3 protein: CASSPVLTSRVSDQGAFF

D gene: -
CDR3 length: 14
clone size: -
V gene: TRBV14
J gene: TRBJ1-4
CDR3 DNA: TGTGCCAGCAGCCAAGGGGGAAGGGTGGAAAAACTGTTTTTT
CDR3 protein: CASSQGGRVEKLFF

D gene: TRBD1
CDR3 length: 14
clone size: -
V gene: TRBV7-9
J gene: TRBJ1-2
CDR3 DNA: TGTGCCAGCAGCCCGACAGGGGAGAGCTATGGCTACACCTTC
CDR3 protein: CASSPTGESYGYTF

D gene: -
CDR3 length: 16
clone size: -
V gene: TRBV10-3
J gene: TRBJ2-1
CDR3 DNA: TGTGCCATCAGTGAGTCGGGGGGCCTATCCTACAATGAGCAGTTCTTC
CDR3 protein: CAISESGGLSYNEQFF

D gene: -
CDR3 length: 13
clone size: -
V gene: TRBV10-3
J gene: TRBJ1-2
CDR3 DNA: TGTGCCATCAGTCCCGGCAGGGTCAGTGGCTACACCTTC
CDR3 protein: CAISPGRVSGYTF

D gene: -
CDR3 length: 14
clone size: -
V gene: TRBV7-3
J gene: TRBJ2-5
CDR3 DNA: TGTGCCAGCAGCTTGACGGACCTCGAAGAGACCCAGTACTTC
CDR3 protein: CASSLTDLEETQYF

D gene: TRBD1
CDR3 length: 15
clone size: -
V gene: TRBV27
J gene: TRBJ1-4
CDR3 DNA: TGTGCCAGCGGTTTCGGGAGGCAGGGGGCAGAAAAACTGTTTTTT
CDR3 protein: CASGFGRQGAEKLFF

D gene: -
CDR3 length: 17
clone size: -
V gene: TRBV4-3
J gene: TRBJ2-7
CDR3 DNA: TGCGCCAGCAGCCAAGGGCCGGGGGGCGGGAGCTCCTACGAGCAGTACTTC
CDR3 protein: CASSQGPGGGSSYEQYF

D gene: -
CDR3 length: 12
clone size: -
V gene: TRBV7-8
J gene: TRBJ1-5
CDR3 DNA: TGTGCCAGCAGCCGCCCTGGTCAGCCCCAGCATTTT
CDR3 protein: CASSRPGQPQHF

D gene: -
CDR3 length: 14
clone size: -
V gene: TRBV25-1
J gene: TRBJ2-2
CDR3 DNA: TGTGCCAGCAGCAGCAGAACTAACACCGGGGAGCTGTTTTTT
CDR3 protein: CASSSRTNTGELFF

D gene: -
CDR3 length: 14
clone size: -
V gene: TRBV5-1
J gene: TRBJ1-1
CDR3 DNA: TGCGCCAGCAGCCCCAAGGGCGGGAACACTGAAGCTTTCTTT
CDR3 protein: CASSPKGGNTEAFF

D gene: TRBD1
CDR3 length: 13
clone size: -
V gene: TRBV11-2
J gene: TRBJ1-2
CDR3 DNA: TGTGCCAGCAGCCGATACAGGGGGGATGGCTACACCTTC
CDR3 protein: CASSRYRGDGYTF

D gene: TRBD1
CDR3 length: 14
clone size: once
V gene: TRBV11-1
J gene: TRBJ2-5
CDR3 DNA: TGTGCCAGCAGCTCCAGGGGGCCTCGGGAGACCCAGTACTTC
CDR3 protein: CASSSRGPRETQYF

D gene: TRBD1
CDR3 length: 13
clone size: -
V gene: TRBV6-5
J gene: TRBJ1-1
CDR3 DNA: TGTGCCAGCAGTTACACAGGGGAAACTGAAGCTTTCTTT
CDR3 protein: CASSYTGETEAFF

D gene: -
CDR3 length: 13
clone size: -
V gene: TRBV24-1
J gene: TRBJ2-5
CDR3 DNA: TGTGCCACCAGTGACCCTGGGTGGAAGACCCAGTACTTC
CDR3 protein: CATSDPGWKTQYF

D gene: -
CDR3 length: 13
clone size: -
V gene: TRBV10-3
J gene: TRBJ2-1
CDR3 DNA: TGTGCCATCAGTGATGGAAGATACAATGAGCAGTTCTTC
CDR3 protein: CAISDGRYNEQFF

D gene: TRBD1
CDR3 length: 14
clone size: few
V gene: TRBV18
J gene: TRBJ1-2
CDR3 DNA: TGTGCCAGCTCAGACAGGGGGCACGAGAATGGCTACACCTTC
CDR3 protein: CASSDRGHENGYTF

D gene: TRBD1
CDR3 length: 13
clone size: -
V gene: TRBV19
J gene: TRBJ1-1
CDR3 DNA: TGTGCCAGTAAGGACAGGGAGAACACTGAAGCTTTCTTT
CDR3 protein: CASKDRENTEAFF

D gene: TRBD2
CDR3 length: 16
clone size: -
V gene: TRBV4-1
J gene: TRBJ2-1
CDR3 DNA: TGCGCCAGCAGCCAAAGCCTGGCGGGGGGGTCAAATGAGCAGTTCTTC
CDR3 protein: CASSQSLAGGSNEQFF

D gene: -
CDR3 length: 12
clone size: -
V gene: TRBV12-3/TRBV12-4
J gene: TRBJ1-1
CDR3 DNA: TGTGCCAGCAGTCCCTCGGGGAGGGGAGCTTTCTTT
CDR3 protein: CASSPSGRGAFF

D gene: -
CDR3 length: 14
clone size: -
V gene: TRBV19
J gene: TRBJ1-5
CDR3 DNA: TGTGCCAGTACCCGGACAATCGGGAATCAGCCCCAGCATTTT
CDR3 protein: CASTRTIGNQPQHF

D gene: -
CDR3 length: 16
clone size: -
V gene: TRBV9
J gene: TRBJ1-2
CDR3 DNA: TGTGCCAGCAGCTCCCTCGGGCAGGACTACACCTATGGCTACACCTTC
CDR3 protein: CASSSLGQDYTYGYTF

D gene: TRBD1
CDR3 length: 14
clone size: -
V gene: TRBV6-5
J gene: TRBJ1-5
CDR3 DNA: TGTGCCAGCAGCAAGACAGGGGGCAATCAGCCCCAGCATTTT
CDR3 protein: CASSKTGGNQPQHF